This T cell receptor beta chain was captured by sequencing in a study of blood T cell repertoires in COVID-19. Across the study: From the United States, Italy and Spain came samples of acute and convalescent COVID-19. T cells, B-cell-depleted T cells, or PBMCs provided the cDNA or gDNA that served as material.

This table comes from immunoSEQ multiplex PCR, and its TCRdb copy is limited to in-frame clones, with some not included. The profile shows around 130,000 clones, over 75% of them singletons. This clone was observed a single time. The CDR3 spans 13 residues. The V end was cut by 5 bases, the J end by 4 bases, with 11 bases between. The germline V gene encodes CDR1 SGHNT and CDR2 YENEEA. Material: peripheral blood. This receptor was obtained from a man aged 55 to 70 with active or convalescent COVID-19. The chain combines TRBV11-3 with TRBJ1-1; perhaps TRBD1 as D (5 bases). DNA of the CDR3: TGTGCCAGCAGCCAACGGGGGGGCACTGAAGCTTTCTTT. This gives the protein CASSQRGGTEAFF.